These 3 T cell receptor beta chains came from one sample sequenced in a study of blood T cell repertoires in COVID-19. Repertoires were generated with immunoSEQ multiplex PCR, while TCRdb's copy carries only in-frame clones and drops some. The sample records over 85,000 clones, 75% to 80% being singletons. Sequenced input: peripheral blood. The receptor source for this set is an elderly woman with active or convalescent COVID-19.

This clone has only a few counts. V is TRBV6-5 and J is TRBJ1-4; 8 bases line up with TRBD1. CDR1 and CDR2 (germline): MNHEY, SVGAGI. V lost 6 bases to trimming and J lost 5 bases; unmatched junction nucleotides: 8. The CDR3 has 15 residues. Written as DNA, the CDR3 is TGTGCCAGCAGCGCTTGGACAGGGAGGAATGAAAAACTGTTTTTT. Its translation: CASSAWTGRNEKLFF.

This clone was observed a few times. This chain joins TRBV7-3 and TRBJ2-1; possible D gene TRBD2, 6 bases. Germline CDR1 SGHTA, CDR2 FQGTGA. The CDR3 is 16 residues long. The V and J ends lost 5 bases and 0 bases respectively, with 14 bases between them. The CDR3 loop is CASSPDSGFSYNEQFF. CDR3 nucleotides: TGTGCCAGCAGCCCCGATAGCGGATTCTCCTACAATGAGCAGTTCTTC.

The chain is built from TRBV2 and TRBJ1-5; 7 bases are shared with TRBD1. The trim removed 7 bases at V and 3 bases at J, leaving 6 bases unmatched. The CDR3 length is 14 residues. Germline V lookup: CDR1 SNHLY, CDR2 FYNNEI. The CDR3 region is CASKRGQNNQPQHF. The DNA for the CDR3 is TGTGCCAGCAAACGGGGACAGAACAATCAGCCCCAGCATTTT.